This T cell receptor (beta chain) was recovered during a study of blood T cell repertoires in COVID-19. The CDR3 loop spans 14 amino acids. Trimming stripped 4 bases from V and 9 bases from J, with 16 bases between. Germline assignment: CDR1 LGHDT and CDR2 YNNKEL (reference sequence). The protocol was immunoSEQ multiplex PCR, while the TCRdb copy is restricted to in-frame clones and leaves out a portion. The sample yields under 300,000 clones, around four fifths seen once. The rearrangement links TRBV3-1 (or the pseudogene TRBV3-2) to TRBJ2-1, with D perhaps matching TRBD2 (5 bases). Sequences were obtained from peripheral blood. This receptor was identified in a man aged 60 to 75 who had recovered from COVID-19. CDR3 sequence reads: CASSPTLGNGEQFF. The CDR3 DNA reads TGTGCCAGCAGCCCGACCCTCGGGAACGGTGAGCAGTTCTTC.